The clone carrying this TCR beta chain was picked up a small number of times. Its antigen is currently unknown. 5'RACE primed from the constant segment yielded TCR alpha and TCR beta cDNA libraries bearing sample barcodes and UMIs. MiXCR was run by TCRdb on the 5' RACE reads, yielding one entry per CDR3 protein. The profile covers roughly 510,000 distinct CDR3 sequences, with roughly 17% appearing a single time and roughly 8.2% taken by the ten largest. This record belongs to a study of T-cell memory formation after mild COVID-19. About the research overall: TCR clustering was largely donor specific.

The germline gives CDR1 MNHEY, CDR2 SMNVEV (reference sequence). Trimming took 5 bases from V and 2 from J, leaving 11 bases between them. The CDR3 extends over 14 amino acids. Findings of the study overall: CM and EM subsets held most contracting CD4+ clones; EMRA held CD8+ ones. Balance between CD4 and CD8 was seen in clones contracting day 15 to 85, and a CD4+ lean was seen in later expanders.

The chain is built from TRBV27 and TRBJ2-3, with D unclear. Sequenced sample: PBMCs or a T cell subset sorted from them (not recorded which). This receptor was identified in an adult woman who had mild COVID-19 (a few samples of this study predate the infection). Cell type and time point are not known. This chain's CDR3 is CASSPPLNTDTQYF. CDR3 nucleotide sequence: TGTGCCAGCAGTCCCCCGTTGAACACAGATACGCAGTATTTT.